These 13 T cell receptor beta chains originate from one sample sequenced in a study of T cells in Graves' hyperthyroidism and ophthalmopathy. Researchers took RNA transcripts and amplified the TCR beta CDR3 regions from them. During a first-round RT-PCR of the TCR CDR3, the HTBI primer set was used. TCRdb re-derived calls from the multiplex PCR reads in MiXCR, one entry per CDR3 protein. Found here are hundreds of thousands of distinct CDR3 sequences, approximately 14% of them singletons; the top ten hold about 27%. The sequencing input was blood. These receptors came from a woman between 18 and 29 years old with Graves' hyperthyroidism that later progressed to Graves' ophthalmopathy.

This clonotype showed up just a few times. V usage is TRBV15 and J usage is TRBJ2-7, with D tentatively TRBD1 or TRBD2 (7 bases each). The CDR3 is 15 amino acids. In germline, CDR1 is LNHNV, CDR2 YYDKDF (reference sequence). The V end lost 4 bases, the J end lost 2 bases, and 15 bases lay between the germline ends. CDR3 protein: CATSKGRGRTYEQYF. The CDR3 region has the DNA TGTGCCACCAGCAAAGGGAGGGGGCGAACCTACGAGCAGTACTTC.

Details on this clonotype: The junction departs from the called germline gene at one end, perhaps through a read error. The rearrangement joins TRBV18 to TRBJ2-5; no clear D gene. CDR3 size: 13 residues. Germline-derived CDR1 and CDR2 are KGHSH and LQKENI. The CDR3 region is CASPRFKQESQYF. The CDR3 DNA follows: TGTGCCAGCCCAAGATTCAAGCAAGAGAGCCAGTACTTC. Together with reference TRBV18 and TRBJ2-5, the CDR3 gives the full variable domain: NAGVMQNPRHLVRRRGQEARLRCSPMKGHSHVYWYRQLPEEGLKFMVYLQKENIIDESGMPKERFSAEFPKEGPSILRIQQVVRGDSAAYFCASPRFKQESQYFGPGTRLLVL.

This clonotype was seen ten or more times. V is TRBV3-1 and J is TRBJ2-7; 10 nucleotides line up with TRBD2. The CDR3 has 13 residues. Trimming at V came to 6 bases and at J to 4 bases, leaving 3 bases not matched to a gene. Germline CDR1 and CDR2: LGHDT and YNNKEL (reference sequence). The CDR3 sequence is CASRSTSGYEQYF. Written as DNA, the CDR3 is TGTGCCAGCAGGTCGACTAGCGGGTACGAGCAGTACTTC.

This clonotype was counted ten times or more. The rearrangement joins TRBV13 to TRBJ1-2; D is unclear. Germline V CDR1 and CDR2: PRHDT, FYEKMQ (reference sequence). The V end was cut by 5 bases, the J end by 5 bases, with 12 bases between. The CDR3 is 13 amino acids. The CDR3 is CASSLDGKYGYTF. In DNA, the CDR3 is TGTGCCAGCAGCCTCGACGGGAAATATGGCTACACCTTC.

The V and J genes are TRBV27 and TRBJ2-1; 10 bases align to TRBD2. The CDR3 totals 18 residues. Unmatched junction bases numbered 15, after V lost 3 bases and J lost 7 bases. The germline V gene encodes CDR1 MNHEY and CDR2 SMNVEV (reference sequence). The CDR3 DNA reads TGTGCCAGCAGTTTTGGGCCAGGGGGACTAGCGATTTCAAATGAGCAGTTCTTC. This gives the protein CASSFGPGGLAISNEQFF.

The J gene is TRBJ2-2, the V gene TRBV24-1; tentative D call: TRBD2 (6 bases). V lost 11 bases to trimming and J lost 3 bases, with 30 bases between them. Germline loops: CDR1 KGHDR, CDR2 SFDVKD. The CDR3 sequence is 19 residues long. CDR3 nucleotide sequence: TGTGCCAGAAAGGCCTTTGCGCGGGGAGGCGCCCGGGACACCGGGGAGCTGTTTTTT. The encoded protein is CARKAFARGGARDTGELFF.

The rearrangement links TRBV5-1 to TRBJ1-4; D is unclear. The germline V and J ends were trimmed by 0 bases and 7 bases, with 10 bases remaining between them. CDR3 length: 14 amino acids. Germline V gene data show CDR1 as SGHRS and CDR2 as YFSETQ. The DNA of the CDR3 is TGCGCCAGCAGCTTGGTAGGGTCGGGTGAAAAACTGTTTTTT. This translates into CASSLVGSGEKLFF.

The chain carries TRBV28 and TRBJ2-7, with D unclear. V shed 3 bases and J shed 6 bases, with 6 bases lying between them. The CDR3 sequence is 11 residues long. Germline CDR1 MDHEN, CDR2 SYDVKM. CDR3 bases: TGTGCCAGCAGTTTCCCTGGCGAGCAGTACTTC. Protein product: CASSFPGEQYF.

A remark on this clonotype: A much larger clone differs from this one at a single base, so this may be a read error. The chain recombines TRBV3-1 with TRBJ1-4; D call uncertain. This CDR3 has 12 amino acids. Trimming took off 1 base at V and 8 bases at J, with 5 bases between the two ends. Looked up from germline, CDR1 is LGHDT and CDR2 is YNNKEL (reference sequence). The DNA of the CDR3 is TGTGCCAGCAGCCAAGGGAGAGAAAAACTGTTTTTT. Amino acid sequence: CASSQGREKLFF.

This clonotype was counted many times. J is TRBJ1-1 and V is TRBV28; D unclear. The germline V gene has CDR1 MDHEN and CDR2 SYDVKM. Trimming shortened V by 2 bases and J by 1 base, and 11 bases separated the two germline ends. This CDR3 is built from 15 residues. The CDR3 is CASSLRGETNTEAFF. CDR3 sequence (DNA): TGTGCCAGCAGTTTAAGAGGAGAGACGAACACTGAAGCTTTCTTT.

The rearrangement links TRBV19 to TRBJ1-5, with D unresolved. The CDR3 covers 13 residues. In germline, CDR1 is LNHDA, CDR2 SQIVND (reference sequence). The V end was cut by 7 bases, the J end by 2 bases, with 9 bases between. In DNA, the CDR3 is TGTGCCAGTACCGGGTACGGCAATCAGCCCCAGCATTTT. The encoded protein is CASTGYGNQPQHF.

On this clonotype itself: Since the CDR3 does not end with the conserved phenylalanine or tryptophan, this likely comes from a read error. The V and J genes are TRBV27 and TRBJ2-5, with TRBD1 as a possible D gene (5 bases). The CDR3 runs 14 residues. Germline V gene data show CDR1 as MNHEY and CDR2 as SMNVEV (reference sequence). The V end lost 6 bases, the J end lost 2 bases, and 13 bases lay between the germline ends. CDR3 region: CASSLGRTQETQYS. CDR3 sequence (DNA): TGTGCCAGCAGCCTAGGACGGACACAAGAGACCCAGTACTCC.

This clonotype was counted ten times or more. This chain uses TRBV20-1 with TRBJ2-1, with TRBD2 identical over 7 bases. Germline V CDR1 and CDR2: DFQATT, SNEGSKA (reference sequence). V shed 6 bases and J 6 bases; nucleotides not matched to a gene: 14. This CDR3 spans 15 amino acids. CDR3: CSATLAGGSVNEQFF. In DNA form, the CDR3 reads TGCAGTGCAACCCTTGCTGGCGGGAGTGTCAATGAGCAGTTCTTC.